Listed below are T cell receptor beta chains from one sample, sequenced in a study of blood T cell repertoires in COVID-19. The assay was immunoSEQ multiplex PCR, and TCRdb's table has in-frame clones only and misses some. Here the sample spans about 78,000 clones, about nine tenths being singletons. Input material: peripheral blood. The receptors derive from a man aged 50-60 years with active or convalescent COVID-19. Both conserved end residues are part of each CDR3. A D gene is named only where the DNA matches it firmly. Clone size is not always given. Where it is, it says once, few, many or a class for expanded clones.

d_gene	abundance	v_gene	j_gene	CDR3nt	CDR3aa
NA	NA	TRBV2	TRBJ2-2	TGTGCCAGCGGGGAGGAAAAAACGGGTGGGGAGCTGTTTTTT	CASGEEKTGGELFF
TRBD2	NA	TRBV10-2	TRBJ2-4	TGCGCCAGCAGTTCGGGACTAGAAAAAAACATTCAGTACTTC	CASSSGLEKNIQYF
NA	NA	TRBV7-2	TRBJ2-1	TGTGCCAGCAGTCCTGACAGGATCTCGAGCAATGAGCAGTTCTTC	CASSPDRISSNEQFF
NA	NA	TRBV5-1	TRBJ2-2	TGCGCCAGCAGCTTTGGGACTGAAACCGGGGAGCTGTTTTTT	CASSFGTETGELFF
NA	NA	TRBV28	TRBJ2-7	TGTGCCAGCAGTTTACTTGCGGGACCGCGTAATTCCTACGAGCAGTACTTC	CASSLLAGPRNSYEQYF
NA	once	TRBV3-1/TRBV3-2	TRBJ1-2	TGTGCCAGCAGCCAAGGTCAGGGCTACACCTTC	CASSQGQGYTF
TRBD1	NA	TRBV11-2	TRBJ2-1	TGTGCCAGCAGCCTTGACAGGGGACAGGAGCAGTTCTTC	CASSLDRGQEQFF
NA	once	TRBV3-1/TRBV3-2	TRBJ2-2	TGTGCCAGCAGCCAAGAGCCAGGCCAGAACACCGGGGAGCTGTTTTTT	CASSQEPGQNTGELFF
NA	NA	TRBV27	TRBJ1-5	TGTGCCAGCAGTTTAAGGGCAGGAGGTCAGCCCCAGCATTTT	CASSLRAGGQPQHF
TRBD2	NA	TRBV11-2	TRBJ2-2	TGTGCCAGCAGCAAACAGAGCGGGGGGGGCACCGGGGAGCTGTTTTTT	CASSKQSGGGTGELFF
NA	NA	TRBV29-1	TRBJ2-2	TGCAGCTCCCAGAACACCGGGGAGCTGTTTTTT	CSSQNTGELFF
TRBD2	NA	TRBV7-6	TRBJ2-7	TGTGCCAGCAGCTTAGAAAGCGGGGGGTCCTACGAGCAGTACTTC	CASSLESGGSYEQYF
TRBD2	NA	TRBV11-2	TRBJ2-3	TGTGCCAGCAGCTACCCGGGACTAGACACAGATACGCAGTATTTT	CASSYPGLDTDTQYF
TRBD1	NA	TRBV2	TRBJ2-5	TGTGCCAGCAGCGAAATGACAGGGGGAGAGACCCAGTACTTC	CASSEMTGGETQYF
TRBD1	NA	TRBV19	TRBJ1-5	TGTGCCAGTAGGGAGGGACAGGGAGGCAATCAGCCCCAGCATTTT	CASREGQGGNQPQHF
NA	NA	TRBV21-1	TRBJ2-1	TGTGCCAGCAGCAAAGCTCCCGGGACAGGGGGCAGAGATGAGCAGTTCTTC	CASSKAPGTGGRDEQFF
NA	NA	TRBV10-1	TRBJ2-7	TGCGCCAGCAGTATTCACCAACTCCCCTACGAGCAGTACTTC	CASSIHQLPYEQYF
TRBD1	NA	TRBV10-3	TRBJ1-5	TGTGCCATCAGCCTGGACAGGGGCAATCAGCCCCAGCATTTT	CAISLDRGNQPQHF
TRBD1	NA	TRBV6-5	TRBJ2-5	TGTGCCAGCGCTTTTTACAGGGGCCAAGAGACCCAGTACTTC	CASAFYRGQETQYF
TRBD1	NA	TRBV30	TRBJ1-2	TGTGCCTGGAGTGTAGGGGGCCGTGGCTACACCTTC	CAWSVGGRGYTF